A single sample gave rise to the 27 T cell receptor beta chains below, sequenced in a study of blood T cell repertoires in COVID-19. Method: immunoSEQ multiplex PCR; TCRdb's copy keeps in-frame clones and lacks some. The data hold about 160,000 clones, with about 80% observed a single time. The sequenced sample consisted of peripheral blood. The receptors derive from a woman aged 40-49 years with COVID-19, enrolled during active disease.

This clone was recorded once. The chain joins TRBV5-4 to TRBJ2-7, with 8 bases fitting TRBD2. J was trimmed by 1 base and V by 0 bases; bases with no gene match: 3. The CDR3 consists of 15 residues. The V gene's germline CDR1 is SGHNT and CDR2 YYREEE (reference sequence). The chain's CDR3 is CASSLEREPSYEQYF. The CDR3 DNA is TGTGCCAGCAGCTTGGAGCGGGAGCCGTCCTACGAGCAGTACTTC.

This clone has more than one count but fewer than ten. V is TRBV18 and J is TRBJ2-1; a possible D gene is TRBD1 (5 bases). Germline CDR1 is KGHSH and CDR2 is LQKENI. This CDR3 has 14 residues. Trimming took off 1 base at V and 8 bases at J, with 12 bases between the two ends. This CDR3 reads CASSPLQTAYEQFF. CDR3 sequence (DNA): TGTGCCAGCTCACCACTTCAGACAGCTTATGAGCAGTTCTTC.

The gene calls are TRBV7-2 and TRBJ1-5, with D possibly being TRBD1 (6 bases). Trimming took off 6 bases at V and 1 base at J, with 10 bases between the two ends. The germline V gene has CDR1 SGHTA and CDR2 FQGNSA. This CDR3 contains 14 residues. Here the CDR3 reads CASSRDTSNQPQHF. Written as DNA, the CDR3 is TGTGCCAGCAGTCGGGACACCAGCAATCAGCCCCAGCATTTT. Variable domain in full (rest from reference TRBV7-2 and TRBJ1-5): GAGVSQSPSNKVTEKGKDVELRCDPISGHTALYWYRQSLGQGLEFLIYFQGNSAPDKSGLPSDRFSAERTGGSVSTLTIQRTQQEDSAVYLCASSRDTSNQPQHFGDGTRLSIL.

The gene calls are TRBV5-4 and TRBJ2-5; D call uncertain. V was clipped by 4 bases and J by 4 bases, with 14 bases between them. Germline V gene sequence: CDR1 SGHNT, CDR2 YYREEE (reference sequence). The CDR3 covers 14 residues. CDR3 region: CASSPDSFGETQYF. CDR3 nucleotide sequence: TGTGCCAGCAGCCCCGATAGCTTTGGAGAGACCCAGTACTTC.

This chain links TRBV24-1 with TRBJ2-1; TRBD1 matches 9 bases. Trimming at V came to 9 bases and at J to 7 bases, leaving 9 bases not matched to a gene. Germline V lookup: CDR1 KGHDR, CDR2 SFDVKD. The CDR3 sequence is 14 residues long. The CDR3 sequence is CATAPGQGPNEQFF. Here the CDR3 DNA reads TGTGCCACCGCTCCGGGACAGGGACCAAATGAGCAGTTCTTC.

The chain combines TRBV5-5 with TRBJ1-1; D remains ambiguous. This CDR3 region has 13 residues. Germline CDR1 SGHKS, CDR2 YYEKEE (reference sequence). Trimming pared 0 bases from V and 1 base from J, leaving 4 bases between. This chain's CDR3 is CASSLGRNTEAFF. Here the CDR3 DNA reads TGTGCCAGCAGCTTGGGCAGGAACACTGAAGCTTTCTTT.

This clone was counted between two and nine times. The chain uses TRBV6-5 and TRBJ1-1; TRBD1 might be the D (5 bases). CDR1 is MNHEY and CDR2 is SVGAGI in the germline V gene. The CDR3 contains 13 residues. Trimming removed 10 bases at V and 4 bases at J, with 16 bases between. The CDR3 region is CATGGGSGTEAFF. The CDR3, as DNA: TGTGCCACCGGGGGAGGGAGTGGCACTGAAGCTTTCTTT.

CDR3 sequence reads: CASSSRDRDSGANVLTF. CDR3 in DNA: TGTGCCAGCAGCTCCCGGGACAGAGACTCTGGGGCCAACGTCCTGACTTTC. The J gene is TRBJ2-6, the V gene TRBV21-1; the DNA was not compared with TRBD1, the D call given in the table. TRBV21-1 is a documented pseudogene. This CDR3 is built from 17 residues.

The J gene is TRBJ2-2, the V gene TRBV30; 7 bases match TRBD1. Trimming took 3 bases from V and 6 from J; bases not matched to a gene: 1. This CDR3 contains 12 residues. Germline V gene sequence: CDR1 GTSNPN, CDR2 SVGIG (reference sequence). The CDR3 spells CAWRGQSGELFF. CDR3 coding DNA: TGTGCCTGGAGGGGACAGTCCGGGGAGCTGTTTTTT.

The V gene is TRBV15, the J gene TRBJ2-5; no firm D call. The CDR3 extends over 14 amino acids. With 2 bases removed from V and 3 bases from J, the gap between germline ends came to 10 bases. Per germline, CDR1 LNHNV and CDR2 YYDKDF (reference sequence). In nucleotides, the CDR3 is TGTGCCACCAGCAGATCAGGATCAGAAGAGACCCAGTACTTC. It translates to CATSRSGSEETQYF.

The genes are TRBV27 and TRBJ1-2, with a possible D match to TRBD1 (5 bases). CDR1 is MNHEY, CDR2 SMNVEV, per germline (reference sequence). The CDR3 length is 15 residues. Trimming removed 0 bases from V and 2 bases from J, with 10 bases in between. DNA of the CDR3: TGTGCCAGCAGTTTATCCCGGAGGGGAAACTATGGCTACACCTTC. This encodes CASSLSRRGNYGYTF.

The CDR3 nucleotides read TGTGCCAGCAGCTTCAGGGGTACTGTAGCCAAAAACATTCAGTACTTC. Translation gives CASSFRGTVAKNIQYF. The rearrangement uses TRBV5-5 and TRBJ2-4, with D perhaps TRBD1 (6 bases). This CDR3 is 16 amino acids long. V dropped 2 bases and J dropped 0 bases, with 12 bases sitting between them. Germline-derived CDR1 and CDR2 are SGHKS and YYEKEE (reference sequence).

This chain links TRBV4-2 with TRBJ2-3; a weak D match, TRBD2 (5 bases). The CDR3 extends over 15 amino acids. V dropped 4 bases and J dropped 1 base, with 12 bases sitting between them. Germline V gene sequence: CDR1 LGHNA, CDR2 YNFKEQ. CDR3 sequence: CASSPRLGGTDTQYF. The DNA of the CDR3 is TGTGCCAGCAGCCCTCGTTTGGGAGGCACAGATACGCAGTATTTT.

This chain joins TRBV29-1 and TRBJ1-1; D is unresolved. CDR1 and CDR2 from the germline V gene are SQVTM and ANQGSEA. The CDR3 sequence is 12 residues long. Trimming took 3 bases from V and 13 from J, leaving 18 bases between them. CDR3 sequence (DNA): TGCAGCGTTGATCCCTCCGGCGGGCCGGTTTTCTTT. Amino acids: CSVDPSGGPVFF.

The chain is built from TRBV6-5 and TRBJ1-1, with 7 bases lining up with TRBD1. After removal of 10 bases from V and 3 bases from J, the junction contained 11 bases not matched to a gene. The germline gives CDR1 MNHEY, CDR2 SVGAGI. The CDR3 has 14 amino acids. The CDR3 sequence: CATNRGFDDTEAFF. The CDR3 DNA sequence: TGTGCCACGAACAGGGGCTTCGATGACACTGAAGCTTTCTTT.

This chain links TRBV19 with TRBJ1-5, with 9 bases aligning to TRBD1. The V gene end was trimmed by 2 bases and the J gene end by 2 bases; junction bases not matched to a gene: 19. From germline, CDR1 is LNHDA and CDR2 SQIVND (reference sequence). This CDR3 spans 21 amino acids. As DNA, the CDR3 is TGTGCCAGTAGTATAAGGGGCACCGGGACAGGGACCTTATACGGCAATCAGCCCCAGCATTTT. Protein product: CASSIRGTGTGTLYGNQPQHF.

Of note for this clone: The same CDR3 also results from other DNA sequences found in this sample. The chain couples TRBV9 to TRBJ1-5; 12 bases match TRBD1. V was pared by 3 bases and J by 7 bases, with 2 bases of the junction left unmatched. Germline CDR1 and CDR2: SGDLS and YYNGEE. CDR3 length: 14 residues. The CDR3 reads CASSAGTGGQPQHF. The CDR3 nucleotides read TGTGCCAGCAGCGCCGGGACAGGGGGCCAGCCCCAGCATTTT. Variable domain in full (rest from reference TRBV9 and TRBJ1-5): DSGVTQTPKHLITATGQRVTLRCSPRSGDLSVYWYQQSLDQGLQFLIQYYNGEERAKGNILERFSAQQFPDLHSELNLSSLELGDSALYFCASSAGTGGQPQHFGDGTRLSIL.

The rearrangement joins TRBV29-1 to TRBJ2-3, with 7 bases aligning to TRBD1. In germline, CDR1 is SQVTM, CDR2 ANQGSEA. The CDR3 extends over 14 amino acids. The junction had 9 bases not matched to a gene; V was cut back by 7 bases and J by 2 bases. CDR3 in amino acids: CSAPGQPNTDTQYF. CDR3 sequence (DNA): TGCAGCGCGCCGGGACAGCCAAACACAGATACGCAGTATTTT.

The J gene is TRBJ2-5, the V gene TRBV9, with a tentative D call TRBD2 (6 bases). Germline lookup yields CDR1 SGDLS and CDR2 YYNGEE. Trimming removed 0 bases at V and 1 base at J, with 10 bases between. The CDR3 runs to 15 residues. The CDR3 here is CASSVGGAFQETQYF. The CDR3 nucleotides read TGTGCCAGCAGCGTAGGCGGGGCCTTCCAAGAGACCCAGTACTTC.

This chain connects TRBV15 to TRBJ2-2; no clear D. The CDR3 is made up of 15 amino acids. The V gene lost 5 bases and the J gene lost 4 bases, with 14 bases spanning the gap. The V gene's germline CDR1 is LNHNV and CDR2 YYDKDF (reference sequence). The CDR3 here is CATSVRQFATGELFF. CDR3 bases: TGTGCCACCAGCGTCAGGCAGTTCGCCACCGGGGAGCTGTTTTTT.

This clone is a singleton in its sample. The V and J genes are TRBV7-3 and TRBJ2-6, with 7 bases matching TRBD1. CDR3 length equals 16 residues. Germline loops: CDR1 SGHTA, CDR2 FQGTGA. V lost 3 bases and J lost 4; bases outside the gene matches: 6. The CDR3 coding sequence is TGTGCCAGCAGCTTCACTTCGGGACAGGGGGCCAACGTCCTGACTTTC. It encodes CASSFTSGQGANVLTF.

The rearrangement links TRBV14 to TRBJ2-2; 10 bases map to TRBD1. The germline CDR1 and CDR2 sequences are SGHDN and FVKESK. After removal of 2 bases from V and 4 bases from J, the junction contained 10 bases not matched to a gene. The CDR3 has 18 residues. The CDR3 DNA reads TGTGCCAGCAGCCAAACCGGGACAGGGGTTCGGGGCACCGGGGAGCTGTTTTTT. Amino acids: CASSQTGTGVRGTGELFF.

V usage is TRBV2 and J usage is TRBJ2-2, with D perhaps matching TRBD1 (5 bases). V lost 6 bases, J lost 4 bases, and 12 bases lay in between. CDR3 length: 14 amino acids. The germline V gene encodes CDR1 SNHLY and CDR2 FYNNEI. The CDR3 region has the DNA TGTGCCAGCAGGGAGCAGGGTTTCACCGGGGAGCTGTTTTTT. Translated: CASREQGFTGELFF.

The rearrangement joins TRBV5-5 to TRBJ1-2; possible D gene TRBD1, 6 bases. CDR3 size: 13 residues. Trimming removed 2 bases from V and 3 bases from J, with 8 bases in between. Germline values: CDR1 SGHKS, CDR2 YYEKEE (reference sequence). In nucleotides, the CDR3 is TGTGCCAGCAGCTTTTCAGGGGACTATGGCTACACCTTC. It specifies CASSFSGDYGYTF.

This clone was observed a single time. The CDR3 nucleotides read TGTGCCAGCAGTGAAGCCGGGGGTGCTGGAAACACCATATATTTT. Translating gives CASSEAGGAGNTIYF. This chain links TRBV6-1 with TRBJ1-3; TRBD1 might be the D (5 bases). The germline CDR1 and CDR2 sequences are MNHNS and SASEGT. The V gene lost 0 bases and the J gene lost 2 bases, with 8 bases spanning the gap. The CDR3 runs 15 residues.

This clone showed up just once. The V and J genes are TRBV19 and TRBJ1-2; D gene ambiguous. This CDR3 contains 13 residues. Germline-derived CDR1 and CDR2 are LNHDA and SQIVND (reference sequence). Trimming left V 3 bases short and J 3 bases short, with 8 bases between. The CDR3 sequence is CASSILSDYGYTF. For the CDR3, the DNA is TGTGCCAGTAGTATTCTTTCGGACTATGGCTACACCTTC.

The genes are TRBV4-2 and TRBJ2-1; 8 bases agree with TRBD2. From germline, CDR1 is LGHNA and CDR2 YNFKEQ. Unmatched junction bases numbered 4, after V lost 0 bases and J lost 0 bases. CDR3 length equals 17 residues. The CDR3 spells CASSQDRGRSSYNEQFF. CDR3 bases: TGTGCCAGCAGCCAAGATCGCGGGAGGAGCTCCTACAATGAGCAGTTCTTC.